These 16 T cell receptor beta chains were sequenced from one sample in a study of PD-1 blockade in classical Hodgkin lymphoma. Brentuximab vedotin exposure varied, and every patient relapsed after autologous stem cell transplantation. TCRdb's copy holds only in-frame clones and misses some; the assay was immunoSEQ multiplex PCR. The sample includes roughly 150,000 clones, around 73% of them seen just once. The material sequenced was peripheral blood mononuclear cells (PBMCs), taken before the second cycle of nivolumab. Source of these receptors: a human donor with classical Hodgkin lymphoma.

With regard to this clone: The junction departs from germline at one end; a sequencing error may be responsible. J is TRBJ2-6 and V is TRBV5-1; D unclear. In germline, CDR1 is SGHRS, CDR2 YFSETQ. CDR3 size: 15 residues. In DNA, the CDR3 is TGTGCCAGCAGCCCCAGTTCCTCTGGGGCCAACGTCCTGACTTTC. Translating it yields CASSPSSSGANVLTF. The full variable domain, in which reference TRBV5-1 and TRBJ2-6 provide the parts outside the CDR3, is KAGVTQTPRYLIKTRGQQVTLSCSPISGHRSVSWYQQTPGQGLQFLFEYFSETQRNKGNFPGRFSGRQFSNSRSEMNVSTLELGDSALYLCASSPSSSGANVLTFGAGSRLTVL.

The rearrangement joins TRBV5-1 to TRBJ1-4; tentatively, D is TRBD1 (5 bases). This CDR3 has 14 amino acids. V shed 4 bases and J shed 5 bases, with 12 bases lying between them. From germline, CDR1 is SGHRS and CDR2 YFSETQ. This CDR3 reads CASSPFPGNEKLFF. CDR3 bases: TGCGCCAGCAGCCCCTTTCCAGGGAATGAAAAACTGTTTTTT.

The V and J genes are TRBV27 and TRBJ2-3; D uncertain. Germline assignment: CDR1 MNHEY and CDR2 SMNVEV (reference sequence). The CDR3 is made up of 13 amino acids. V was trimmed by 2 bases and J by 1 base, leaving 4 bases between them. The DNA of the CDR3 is TGTGCCAGCAGTTTAGTGGGCACAGATACGCAGTATTTT. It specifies CASSLVGTDTQYF.

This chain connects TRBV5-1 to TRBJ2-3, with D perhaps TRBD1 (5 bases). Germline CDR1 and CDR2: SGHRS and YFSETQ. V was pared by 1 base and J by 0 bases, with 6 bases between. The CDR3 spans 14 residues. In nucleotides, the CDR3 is TGCGCCAGCAGCTTGTACAGGAGCACAGATACGCAGTATTTT. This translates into CASSLYRSTDTQYF.

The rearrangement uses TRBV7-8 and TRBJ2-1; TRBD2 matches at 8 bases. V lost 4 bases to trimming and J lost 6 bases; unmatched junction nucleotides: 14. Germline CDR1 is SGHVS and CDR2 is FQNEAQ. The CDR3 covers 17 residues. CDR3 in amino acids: CASSSLAGPGPFNEQFF. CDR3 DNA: TGTGCCAGCAGCTCCCTAGCGGGCCCGGGTCCCTTCAATGAGCAGTTCTTC. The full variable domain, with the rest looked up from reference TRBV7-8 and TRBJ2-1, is GAGVSQSPRYKVAKRGQDVALRCDPISGHVSLFWYQQALGQGPEFLTYFQNEAQLDKSGLPSDRFFAERPEGSVSTLKIQRTQQEDSAVYLCASSSLAGPGPFNEQFFGPGTRLTVL.

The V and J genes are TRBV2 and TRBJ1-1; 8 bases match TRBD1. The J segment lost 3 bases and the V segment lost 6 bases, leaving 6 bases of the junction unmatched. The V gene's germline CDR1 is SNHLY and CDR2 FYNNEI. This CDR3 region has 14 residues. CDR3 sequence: CASRDYRGYTEAFF. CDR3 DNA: TGTGCCAGCAGAGACTACAGGGGGTACACTGAAGCTTTCTTT. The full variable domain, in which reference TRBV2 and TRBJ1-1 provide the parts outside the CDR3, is EPEVTQTPSHQVTQMGQEVILRCVPISNHLYFYWYRQILGQKVEFLVSFYNNEISEKSEIFDDQFSVERPDGSNFTLKIRSTKLEDSAMYFCASRDYRGYTEAFFGQGTRLTVV.

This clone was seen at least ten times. The CDR3 spells CASSQNPGLTYEQYF. Here the CDR3 DNA reads TGTGCCAGCAGCCAAAACCCGGGACTCACCTACGAGCAGTACTTC. The chain couples TRBV4-2 to TRBJ2-7, with D maybe TRBD2 (6 bases). The CDR3 has 15 residues. Trimming pared 2 bases from V and 2 bases from J, leaving 13 bases between. CDR1 LGHNA and CDR2 YNFKEQ come from the germline V gene.

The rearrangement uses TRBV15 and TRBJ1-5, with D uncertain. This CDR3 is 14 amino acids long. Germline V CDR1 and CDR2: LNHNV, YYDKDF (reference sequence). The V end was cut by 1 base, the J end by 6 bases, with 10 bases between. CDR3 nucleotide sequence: TGTGCCACCAGCAGAGCATCGGACGGTCAGCCCCAGCATTTT. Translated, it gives CATSRASDGQPQHF.

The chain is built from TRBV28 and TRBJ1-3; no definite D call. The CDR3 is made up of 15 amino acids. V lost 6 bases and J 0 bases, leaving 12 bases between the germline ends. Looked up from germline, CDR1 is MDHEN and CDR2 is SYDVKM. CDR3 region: CASRWASTSGNTIYF. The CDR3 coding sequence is TGTGCCAGCAGGTGGGCCTCGACCTCTGGAAACACCATATATTTT.

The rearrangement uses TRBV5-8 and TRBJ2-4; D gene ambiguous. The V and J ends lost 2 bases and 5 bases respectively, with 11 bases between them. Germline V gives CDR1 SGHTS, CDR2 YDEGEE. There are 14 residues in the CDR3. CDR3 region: CASSFWPEQNIQYF. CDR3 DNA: TGTGCCAGCAGCTTCTGGCCCGAGCAAAACATTCAGTACTTC.

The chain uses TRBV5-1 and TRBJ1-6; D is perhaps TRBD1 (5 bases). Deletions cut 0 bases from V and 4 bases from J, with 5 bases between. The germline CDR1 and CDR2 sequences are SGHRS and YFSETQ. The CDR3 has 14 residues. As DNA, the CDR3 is TGCGCCAGCAGCTTGGGACAGTATAATTCACCCCTCCACTTT. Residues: CASSLGQYNSPLHF.

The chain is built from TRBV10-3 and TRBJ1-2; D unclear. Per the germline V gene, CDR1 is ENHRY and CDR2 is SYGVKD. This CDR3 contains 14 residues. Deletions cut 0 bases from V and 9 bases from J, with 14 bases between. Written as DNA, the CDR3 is TGTGCCATCAGTGAGTCGAACGAGGGAAGGAGCTACACCTTC. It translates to CAISESNEGRSYTF.

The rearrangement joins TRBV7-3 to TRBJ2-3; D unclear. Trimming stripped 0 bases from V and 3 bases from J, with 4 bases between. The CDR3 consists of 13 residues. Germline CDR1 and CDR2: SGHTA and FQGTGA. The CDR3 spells CASSLTATDTQYF. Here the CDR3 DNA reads TGTGCCAGCAGCTTAACAGCAACAGATACGCAGTATTTT.

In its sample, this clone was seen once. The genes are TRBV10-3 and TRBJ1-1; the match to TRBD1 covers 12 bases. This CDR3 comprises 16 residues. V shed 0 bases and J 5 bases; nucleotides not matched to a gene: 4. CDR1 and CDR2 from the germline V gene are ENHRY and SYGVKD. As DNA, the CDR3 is TGTGCCATCAGTGAGTCCCGGGACAGGGGGCGGACTGAAGCTTTCTTT. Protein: CAISESRDRGRTEAFF.

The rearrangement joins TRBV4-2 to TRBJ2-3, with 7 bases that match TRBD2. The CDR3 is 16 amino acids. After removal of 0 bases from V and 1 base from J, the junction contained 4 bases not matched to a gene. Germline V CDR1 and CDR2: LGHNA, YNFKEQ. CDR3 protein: CASSQDGGWGTDTQYF. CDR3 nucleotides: TGTGCCAGCAGCCAAGACGGGGGGTGGGGCACAGATACGCAGTATTTT.

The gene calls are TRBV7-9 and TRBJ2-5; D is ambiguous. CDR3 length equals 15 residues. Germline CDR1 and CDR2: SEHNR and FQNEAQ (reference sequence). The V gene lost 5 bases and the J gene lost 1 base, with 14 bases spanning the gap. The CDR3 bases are TGTGCCAGCAGCCCCTATCTTAGCTTCCAAGAGACCCAGTACTTC. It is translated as CASSPYLSFQETQYF.